This T cell receptor (beta chain) derives from a study of shared clonotypes between healthy human individuals. In the source study's methods: Junction-only sequences without quality scores were provided by ImmunoSEQ, so filtering was different. Method: immunoSEQ multiplex PCR; TCRdb's copy keeps in-frame clones and lacks some. That table supplies the V and J calls and clone size; D and trimming were determined from the DNA. Of a few million clones listed, more than 80% were seen once; the top ten hold 0.14%. Germline V lookup: CDR1 SGHRS, CDR2 YFSETQ. This CDR3 spans 16 amino acids. V was pared by 0 bases and J by 2 bases, with 11 bases between.

The source of this sequence is a man aged 18-30 years in good health. Sequenced material: naive CD4+ T cells sorted from blood. Indicated subset: CD45RA+ positively selected. The chain couples TRBV5-1 to TRBJ2-2; D is unclear. The CDR3 nucleotides are TGCGCCAGCAGCTTGGGTACCCCCACCAACACCGGGGAGCTGTTTTTT. It is translated as CASSLGTPTNTGELFF.